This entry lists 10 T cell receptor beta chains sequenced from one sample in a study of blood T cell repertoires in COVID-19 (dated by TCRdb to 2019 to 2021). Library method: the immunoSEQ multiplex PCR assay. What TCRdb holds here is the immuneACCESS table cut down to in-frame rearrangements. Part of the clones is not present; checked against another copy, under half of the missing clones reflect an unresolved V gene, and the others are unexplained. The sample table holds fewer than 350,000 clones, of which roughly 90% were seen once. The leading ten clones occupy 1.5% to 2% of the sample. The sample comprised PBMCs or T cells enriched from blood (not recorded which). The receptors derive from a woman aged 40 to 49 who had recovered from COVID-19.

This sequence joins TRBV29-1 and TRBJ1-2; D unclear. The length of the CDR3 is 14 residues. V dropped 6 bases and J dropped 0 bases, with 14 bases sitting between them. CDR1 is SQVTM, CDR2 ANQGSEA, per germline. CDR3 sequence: CSVLDTGTNYGYTF. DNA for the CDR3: TGCAGCGTGCTCGACACCGGTACTAACTATGGCTACACCTTC.

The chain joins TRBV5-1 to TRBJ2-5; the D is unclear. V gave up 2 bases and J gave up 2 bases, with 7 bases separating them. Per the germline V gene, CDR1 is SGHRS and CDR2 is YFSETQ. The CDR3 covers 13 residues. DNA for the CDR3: TGCGCCAGCAGCTTTCGGAGTCAAGAGACCCAGTACTTC. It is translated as CASSFRSQETQYF.

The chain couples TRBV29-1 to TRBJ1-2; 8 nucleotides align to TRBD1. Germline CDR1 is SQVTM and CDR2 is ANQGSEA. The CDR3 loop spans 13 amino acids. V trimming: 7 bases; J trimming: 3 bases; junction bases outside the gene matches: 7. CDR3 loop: CSARTGRDYGYTF. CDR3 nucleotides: TGCAGCGCTCGGACAGGGAGGGACTATGGCTACACCTTC.

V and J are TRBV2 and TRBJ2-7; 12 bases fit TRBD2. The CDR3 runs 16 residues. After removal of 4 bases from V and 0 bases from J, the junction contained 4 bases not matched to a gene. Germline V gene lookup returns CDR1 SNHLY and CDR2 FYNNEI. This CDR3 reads CASSGTSGISSYEQYF. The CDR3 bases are TGTGCCAGCAGTGGGACTAGCGGGATCTCCTCCTACGAGCAGTACTTC.

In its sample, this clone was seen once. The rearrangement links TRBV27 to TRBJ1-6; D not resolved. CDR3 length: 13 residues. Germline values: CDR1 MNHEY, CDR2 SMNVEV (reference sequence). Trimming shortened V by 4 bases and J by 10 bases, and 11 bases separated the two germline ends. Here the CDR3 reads CASSSGRGSPLHF. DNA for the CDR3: TGTGCCAGCAGTTCAGGCCGTGGATCACCCCTCCACTTT.

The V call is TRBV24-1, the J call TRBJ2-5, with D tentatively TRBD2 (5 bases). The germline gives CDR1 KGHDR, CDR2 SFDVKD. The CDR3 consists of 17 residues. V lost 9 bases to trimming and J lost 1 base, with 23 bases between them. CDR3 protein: CATSSGRGSWAQETQYF. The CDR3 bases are TGTGCCACCTCATCTGGTAGAGGGAGTTGGGCCCAAGAGACCCAGTACTTC.

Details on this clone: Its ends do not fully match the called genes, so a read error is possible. Written as DNA, the CDR3 is TGTGCCAGCTCTCCACTTGACAGGGGTGCCTATAATTCACCCCTCCACTTT. Amino acid sequence: CASSPLDRGAYNSPLHF. The chain has TRBV18 and TRBJ1-6; 8 bases are shared with TRBD1. Per the germline V gene, CDR1 is KGHSH and CDR2 is LQKENI. This CDR3 contains 17 residues.

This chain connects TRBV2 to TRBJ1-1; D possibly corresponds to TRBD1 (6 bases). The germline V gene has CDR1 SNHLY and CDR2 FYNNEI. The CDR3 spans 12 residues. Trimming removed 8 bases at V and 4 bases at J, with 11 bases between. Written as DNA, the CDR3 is TGTGCCAGCTTAAGAGGGGGCACTGAAGCTTTCTTT. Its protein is CASLRGGTEAFF.

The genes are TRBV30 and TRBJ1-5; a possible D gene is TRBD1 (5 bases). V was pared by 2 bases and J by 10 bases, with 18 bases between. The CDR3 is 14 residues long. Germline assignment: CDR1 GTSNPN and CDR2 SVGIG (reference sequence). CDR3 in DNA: TGTGCCTGGAGTCACACAGGAGTGAAAGTCCCCCAGCATTTT. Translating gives CAWSHTGVKVPQHF.

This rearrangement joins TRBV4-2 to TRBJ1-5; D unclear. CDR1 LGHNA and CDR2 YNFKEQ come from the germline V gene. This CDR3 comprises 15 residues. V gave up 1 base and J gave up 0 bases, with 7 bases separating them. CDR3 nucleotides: TGTGCCAGCAGCCAAGGGTCCTATAGCAATCAGCCCCAGCATTTT. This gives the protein CASSQGSYSNQPQHF.